This entry is about one TCR beta chain. This entry is derived from a study of blood T cell repertoires in COVID-19. Study context: Sample material is recorded as cDNA or gDNA derived from T cells, B-cell-depleted T cells, or PBMCs.

Produced via immunoSEQ multiplex PCR; TCRdb's table is partial and in-frame only. The data contain about 90,000 clones, about 91% of them singletons. The sample comprised peripheral blood. This clonotype was sampled from a human donor with active COVID-19. The donor label of this sample is uncertain.

This chain's CDR3 is CASSQTAGAGTDTQYF. In nucleotides, the CDR3 is TGTGCCAGCAGTCAAACGGCGGGGGCGGGGACAGATACGCAGTATTTT. The chain uses TRBV28 and TRBJ2-3; the D gene is possibly TRBD2 (7 bases). V was clipped by 5 bases and J by 3 bases, with 18 bases between them. CDR3 length: 16 amino acids. The V gene's germline CDR1 is MDHEN and CDR2 SYDVKM.